One and the same sample provided the 28 T cell receptor beta chains below, sequenced in a study of vaccination effects on CD4 cells after COVID-19. ViraFEST used viral peptide pools to expand antigen-specific CD4+ T cells before sequencing. The authors isolated CD4+ T cells after about 10 days of culture. All vaccine recipients tested negative for nucleocapsid antibodies and had never contracted SARS-CoV-2 infection. For these receptors, no antigen is known. Repertoires were generated with immunoSEQ multiplex PCR, while TCRdb's copy carries only in-frame clones and drops some. The sample holds about 23,000 clones, about 74% seen once. The starting material was CD4+ T cells from PBMCs cultured with SARS-CoV-2 spike peptides, obtained before COVID-19 vaccination. These TCRs come from a human donor who received a COVID-19 vaccine.

CDR3 loop: CASSDRGMNTGELFF. As DNA, the CDR3 is TGTGCCAGCAGTGACAGGGGGATGAACACCGGGGAGCTGTTTTTT. The chain has TRBV3-1 (or the pseudogene TRBV3-2) and TRBJ2-2, with 9 bases that match TRBD1. Germline V gene sequence: CDR1 LGHDT, CDR2 YNNKEL (reference sequence). The CDR3 is 15 amino acids. V lost 6 bases, J lost 1 base, and 3 bases stayed unmatched.

The chain carries TRBV5-1 and TRBJ2-1; possible D gene TRBD1, 5 bases. The CDR3 has 15 residues. Germline CDR1 is SGHRS and CDR2 is YFSETQ. V lost 8 bases and J 6 bases, leaving 21 bases between the germline ends. As DNA, the CDR3 is TGCGCCAGTCAAAGGGGTGCCCCCCTGGGCAATGAGCAGTTCTTC. Amino acid sequence: CASQRGAPLGNEQFF.

This clone appeared a single time. This chain links TRBV29-1 with TRBJ2-7; TRBD1 matches 7 bases. After removal of 4 bases from V and 2 bases from J, the junction contained 5 bases not matched to a gene. This CDR3 contains 13 residues. CDR1 and CDR2 from the germline V gene are SQVTM and ANQGSEA. The CDR3 region has the DNA TGCAGCGTTGGCAGGGGGAGTGCCTACGAGCAGTACTTC. Amino acids: CSVGRGSAYEQYF.

J is TRBJ2-7 and V is TRBV7-9; D gene ambiguous. This CDR3 comprises 12 residues. Per the germline V gene, CDR1 is SEHNR and CDR2 is FQNEAQ (reference sequence). The V gene lost 3 bases and the J gene lost 6 bases, with 9 bases spanning the gap. CDR3 coding DNA: TGTGCCAGCAGCTTTCTTCAGTCCGAGCAGTACTTC. Encoded protein: CASSFLQSEQYF.

This sequence joins TRBV19 and TRBJ1-6; TRBD1 matches at 8 bases. From germline, CDR1 is LNHDA and CDR2 SQIVND (reference sequence). CDR3 size: 14 residues. Trimming cost V 1 base and J 12 bases; bases outside gene matches: 5. CDR3 sequence: CASSIGQGAEPLHF. CDR3 bases: TGTGCCAGTAGTATAGGGCAGGGGGCCGAACCCCTCCACTTT.

V gene TRBV5-1 combines with J gene TRBJ2-4; D may be TRBD1 or TRBD2 (6 bases each). From germline, CDR1 is SGHRS and CDR2 YFSETQ. The CDR3 runs to 12 residues. Trimming took off 4 bases at V and 9 bases at J, with 11 bases between the two ends. In DNA, the CDR3 is TGCGCCAGCAGCACCAGGGGAGGCATTCAGTACTTC. Protein sequence: CASSTRGGIQYF.

The chain carries TRBV18 and TRBJ2-7, with 12 nucleotides matching TRBD2. V lost 4 bases and J lost 3; bases outside the gene matches: 4. CDR1 KGHSH and CDR2 LQKENI come from the germline V gene. CDR3 size: 15 residues. CDR3 protein: CASSLPTSGGYEQYF. DNA for the CDR3: TGTGCCAGCTCACTTCCGACTAGCGGGGGCTACGAGCAGTACTTC.

This clone has a handful of counts. V gene TRBV6-5 combines with J gene TRBJ1-2, with 10 bases aligning to TRBD1. The germline CDR1 and CDR2 sequences are MNHEY and SVGAGI. The CDR3 has 15 residues. V lost 5 bases, J lost 4 bases, and 7 bases stayed unmatched. The CDR3 protein is CASSKPGQGTYGYTF. The DNA of the CDR3 is TGTGCCAGCAGTAAACCGGGACAGGGGACCTATGGCTACACCTTC.

The CDR3 reads CAISEGRGEKLFF. The CDR3 coding sequence is TGTGCCATCAGTGAGGGGCGGGGGGAAAAACTGTTTTTT. This chain joins TRBV10-3 and TRBJ1-4; D possibly corresponds to TRBD1 (5 bases). The CDR3 contains 13 residues. V lost 2 bases and J lost 8, with 9 bases in between. Looked up from germline, CDR1 is ENHRY and CDR2 is SYGVKD.

This chain joins TRBV27 and TRBJ2-3; D not certain. The V end lost 5 bases, the J end lost 1 base, and 4 bases lay between the germline ends. Germline assignment: CDR1 MNHEY and CDR2 SMNVEV (reference sequence). This CDR3 is 12 amino acids long. The CDR3 DNA reads TGTGCCAGCAGTAGGGGCACAGATACGCAGTATTTT. Its protein product is CASSRGTDTQYF.

The chain links TRBV18 to TRBJ2-5; D unresolved. This CDR3 comprises 14 residues. The V gene lost 6 bases and the J gene lost 4 bases, with 15 bases spanning the gap. Per the germline V gene, CDR1 is KGHSH and CDR2 is LQKENI. CDR3 bases: TGTGCCAGCTCCCCTAACCGTGGGCCAGAGACCCAGTACTTC. Its translation is CASSPNRGPETQYF.

This sequence joins TRBV9 and TRBJ1-3, with TRBD1 as a possible D gene (5 bases). In germline, CDR1 is SGDLS, CDR2 YYNGEE. This CDR3 contains 15 residues. Trimming took 0 bases from V and 6 from J, leaving 13 bases between them. DNA for the CDR3: TGTGCCAGCAGCGTAGGAGGGCATGGGGCAAACACCATATATTTT. It is translated as CASSVGGHGANTIYF. Drawing the rest from reference TRBV9 and TRBJ1-3, the complete variable domain is DSGVTQTPKHLITATGQRVTLRCSPRSGDLSVYWYQQSLDQGLQFLIQYYNGEERAKGNILERFSAQQFPDLHSELNLSSLELGDSALYFCASSVGGHGANTIYFGEGSWLTVV.

The V and J genes are TRBV5-1 and TRBJ2-1; TRBD1 matches 8 bases. This CDR3 region has 13 residues. The J segment lost 5 bases and the V segment lost 6 bases, leaving 4 bases of the junction unmatched. Germline loops: CDR1 SGHRS, CDR2 YFSETQ. The CDR3 DNA is TGCGCCAGCACCCGGACAGGGAACAATGAGCAGTTCTTC. Protein product: CASTRTGNNEQFF.

The J gene is TRBJ2-6, the V gene TRBV19; D ambiguous. The CDR3 covers 17 residues. Trimming shortened V by 5 bases and J by 0 bases, and 14 bases separated the two germline ends. CDR1 is LNHDA, CDR2 SQIVND, per germline (reference sequence). The CDR3 bases are TGTGCCAGTAGTCCAAATCGAAGATCCTCTGGGGCCAACGTCCTGACTTTC. Encoded protein: CASSPNRRSSGANVLTF.

The rearrangement joins TRBV11-2 to TRBJ1-4; D is uncertain. The CDR3 length is 16 residues. Germline V CDR1 and CDR2: SGHAT, FQNNGV. Between the trimmed V and J ends, which lost 5 bases and 5 bases, there was a span of 18 bases. Written as DNA, the CDR3 is TGTGCCAGCAGCCCAATCCGGTGGACGGGGAATGAAAAACTGTTTTTT. Translation: CASSPIRWTGNEKLFF. Together with reference TRBV11-2 and TRBJ1-4, the CDR3 gives the full variable domain: EAGVAQSPRYKIIEKRQSVAFWCNPISGHATLYWYQQILGQGPKLLIQFQNNGVVDDSQLPKDRFSAERLKGVDSTLKIQPAKLEDSAVYLCASSPIRWTGNEKLFFGSGTQLSVL.

This chain uses TRBV10-2 with TRBJ1-2, with TRBD1 matching over 8 bases. The ends lost 5 bases at V and 6 bases at J; junction bases unmatched: 8. CDR1 is WSHSY and CDR2 is SAAADI in the germline V gene. The CDR3 spans 14 residues. The CDR3 protein is CASSSLDRDNGYTF. The CDR3 DNA follows: TGCGCCAGCAGTTCATTGGACAGGGATAATGGCTACACCTTC.

V usage is TRBV21-1 and J usage is TRBJ1-1; the table's D gene call, TRBD1, was not cross checked with the DNA. TRBV21-1 constitutes a pseudogene. CDR3 length: 17 residues. CDR3 loop: CASSKAGQGGRSTEAFF. CDR3 nucleotides: TGTGCCAGCAGCAAAGCGGGACAGGGGGGTCGTAGTACTGAAGCTTTCTTT.

Here the CDR3 reads CASSVGQGYEKLFF. For the CDR3, the DNA is TGTGCCAGCAGCGTCGGACAGGGCTATGAAAAACTGTTTTTT. The chain carries TRBV3-1 (or the pseudogene TRBV3-2) and TRBJ1-4, with TRBD1 identical over 8 bases. J lost 6 bases, V lost 5 bases, and 5 bases had no gene match. CDR1 and CDR2 (germline): LGHDT, YNNKEL (reference sequence). The CDR3 sequence is 14 residues long.

The V and J genes are TRBV25-1 and TRBJ1-6; D gene uncertain. The length of the CDR3 is 11 residues. The ends were cut back, 3 bases at V and 10 bases at J, with 4 bases in the middle. Germline CDR1 is MGHDK and CDR2 is SYGVNS. The CDR3 sequence: CASSEGSPLHF. CDR3 DNA: TGTGCCAGCAGTGAGGGCTCACCCCTCCACTTT.

This clone was recorded only once. The rearrangement uses TRBV5-6 and TRBJ1-1; D remains ambiguous. The germline V gene has CDR1 SGHDT and CDR2 YYEEEE. The CDR3 contains 12 residues. V was clipped by 1 base and J by 3 bases, with 4 bases between them. CDR3 in DNA: TGTGCCAGCAGCTTGACGGACACTGAAGCTTTCTTT. Translation: CASSLTDTEAFF.

The chain uses TRBV19 and TRBJ2-7; TRBD1 matches at 11 bases. V lost 3 bases to trimming and J lost 2 bases; unmatched junction nucleotides: 3. The V gene's germline CDR1 is LNHDA and CDR2 SQIVND (reference sequence). CDR3 size: 15 residues. CDR3 DNA: TGTGCCAGTAGTATTTCGGGACAGGGGGCCTACGAGCAGTACTTC. Translated: CASSISGQGAYEQYF.

This chain uses TRBV7-2 with TRBJ2-2, with 7 bases lining up with TRBD2. Trimming removed 1 base from V and 3 bases from J; junction bases left unmatched: 2. The CDR3 totals 15 residues. CDR1 SGHTA and CDR2 FQGNSA come from the germline V gene. The CDR3 DNA follows: TGTGCCAGCAGCTTAGTAGCGGGTTACACCGGGGAGCTGTTTTTT. Amino acid sequence: CASSLVAGYTGELFF.

V is TRBV9 and J is TRBJ2-3; a weak D match, TRBD2 (7 bases). Trimming removed 0 bases at V and 3 bases at J, with 14 bases between. This CDR3 spans 16 amino acids. CDR1 is SGDLS and CDR2 is YYNGEE in the germline V gene. This CDR3 reads CASSVAGASGTDTQYF. The CDR3 DNA reads as TGTGCCAGCAGCGTAGCAGGGGCTAGCGGAACAGATACGCAGTATTTT.

This clone was counted only a few times. V and J are TRBV7-9 and TRBJ1-2; TRBD1 matches at 7 bases. The germline gives CDR1 SEHNR, CDR2 FQNEAQ (reference sequence). After removal of 4 bases from V and 8 bases from J, the junction contained 10 bases not matched to a gene. CDR3 length equals 14 residues. For the CDR3, the DNA is TGTGCCAGCAGCTCAGGGACAGTCATAGGAGGCTACACCTTC. It translates to CASSSGTVIGGYTF. The full variable domain, with the rest looked up from reference TRBV7-9 and TRBJ1-2, is DTGVSQNPRHKITKRGQNVTFRCDPISEHNRLYWYRQTLGQGPEFLTYFQNEAQLEKSRLLSDRFSAERPKGSFSTLEIQRTEQGDSAMYLCASSSGTVIGGYTFGSGTRLTVV.

The chain joins TRBV4-1 to TRBJ2-7; TRBD2 agrees at 11 bases. The CDR3 covers 15 residues. J gave up 5 bases and V 2 bases, and 5 bases lay outside the gene matches. Germline V gene data show CDR1 as MGHRA and CDR2 as YSYEKL. CDR3 protein: CASSQPGLAVNEQYF. The DNA of the CDR3 is TGCGCCAGCAGCCAACCGGGACTAGCGGTAAACGAGCAGTACTTC.

The genes are TRBV24-1 and TRBJ1-2; TRBD1 aligns across 9 bases. The J segment lost 4 bases and the V segment lost 3 bases, leaving 11 bases of the junction unmatched. The germline V gene has CDR1 KGHDR and CDR2 SFDVKD. This CDR3 has 17 amino acids. CDR3 sequence (DNA): TGTGCCACCAGTGATCATCGGACAGGGGCAAACCTCTATGGCTACACCTTC. Encoded protein: CATSDHRTGANLYGYTF.

V is TRBV20-1 and J is TRBJ2-3; TRBD2 matches 14 bases. Germline lookup yields CDR1 DFQATT and CDR2 SNEGSKA (reference sequence). The CDR3 has 16 residues. V gave up 3 bases and J gave up 4 bases; unmatched junction bases: 6. The chain's CDR3 is CSASQGLAGASDTQYF. CDR3 DNA: TGCAGTGCTAGTCAGGGACTAGCGGGAGCTTCAGATACGCAGTATTTT.

This chain uses TRBV5-8 with TRBJ1-1; D is uncertain. Germline CDR1 SGHTS, CDR2 YDEGEE. V was trimmed by 4 bases and J by 1 base, leaving 11 bases between them. This CDR3 is built from 14 residues. CDR3 bases: TGTGCCAGCAGCCTCGAGGGCAGGAACACTGAAGCTTTCTTT. Amino acid sequence: CASSLEGRNTEAFF.